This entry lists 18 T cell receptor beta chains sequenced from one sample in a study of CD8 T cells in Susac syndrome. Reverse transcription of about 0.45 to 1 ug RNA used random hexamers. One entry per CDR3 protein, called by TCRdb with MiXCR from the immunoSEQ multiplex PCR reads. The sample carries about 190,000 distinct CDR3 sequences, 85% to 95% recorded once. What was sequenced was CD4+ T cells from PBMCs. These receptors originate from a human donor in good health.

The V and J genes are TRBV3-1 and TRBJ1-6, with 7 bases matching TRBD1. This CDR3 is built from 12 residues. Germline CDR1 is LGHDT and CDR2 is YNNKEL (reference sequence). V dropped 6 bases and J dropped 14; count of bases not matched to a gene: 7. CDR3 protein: CASSLDRESLHF. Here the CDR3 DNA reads TGTGCCAGCAGTCTCGACAGGGAGTCCCTCCACTTT. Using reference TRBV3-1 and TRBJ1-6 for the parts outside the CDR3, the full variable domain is DTAVSQTPKYLVTQMGNDKSIKCEQNLGHDTMYWYKQDSKKFLKIMFSYNNKELIINETVPNRFSPKSPDKAHLNLHINSLELGDSAVYFCASSLDRESLHFGNGTRLTVT.

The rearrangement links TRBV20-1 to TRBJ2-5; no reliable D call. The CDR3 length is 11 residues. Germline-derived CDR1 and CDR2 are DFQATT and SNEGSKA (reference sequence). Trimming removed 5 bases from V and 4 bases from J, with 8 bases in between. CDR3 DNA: TGCAGTGCTCCGCTGGGAGAGACCCAGTACTTC. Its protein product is CSAPLGETQYF.

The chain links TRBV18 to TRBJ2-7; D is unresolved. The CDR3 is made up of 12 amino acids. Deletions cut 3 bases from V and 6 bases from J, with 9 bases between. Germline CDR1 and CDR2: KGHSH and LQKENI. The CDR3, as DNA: TGTGCCAGCTCACCCCAGGTTGGCGAGCAGTACGTC. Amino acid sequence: CASSPQVGEQYV.

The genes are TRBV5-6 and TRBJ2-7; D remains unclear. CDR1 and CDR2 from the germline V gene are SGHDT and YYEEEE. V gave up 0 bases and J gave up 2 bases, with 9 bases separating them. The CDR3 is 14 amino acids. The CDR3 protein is CASSLAAQTYEQYV. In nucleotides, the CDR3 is TGTGCCAGCAGCTTGGCCGCGCAGACCTACGAGCAGTACGTC.

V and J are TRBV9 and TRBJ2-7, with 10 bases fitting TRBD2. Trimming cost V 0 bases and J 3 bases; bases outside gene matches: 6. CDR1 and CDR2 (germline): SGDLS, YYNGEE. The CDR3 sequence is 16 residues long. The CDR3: CASSVDPGTSVYEQYV. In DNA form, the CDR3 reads TGTGCCAGCAGCGTAGACCCCGGGACTAGCGTCTACGAGCAGTACGTC.

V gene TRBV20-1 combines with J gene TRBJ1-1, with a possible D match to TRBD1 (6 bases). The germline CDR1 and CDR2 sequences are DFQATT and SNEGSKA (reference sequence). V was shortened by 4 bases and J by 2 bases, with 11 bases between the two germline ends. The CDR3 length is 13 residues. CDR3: CSATRQVNTEAFF. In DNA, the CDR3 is TGCAGTGCTACCCGACAGGTTAACACTGAAGCTTTCTTT.

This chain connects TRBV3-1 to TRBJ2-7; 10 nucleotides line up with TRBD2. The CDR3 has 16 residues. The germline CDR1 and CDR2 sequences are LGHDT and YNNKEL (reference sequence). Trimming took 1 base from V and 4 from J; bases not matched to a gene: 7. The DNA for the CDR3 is TGTGCCAGCAGCCAAGTCCGGGCTAGCGGGAGATACGAGCAGTACGTC. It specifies CASSQVRASGRYEQYV.

CDR3 loop: CSASEGAGGYTF. The CDR3 DNA follows: TGCAGTGCTAGCGAGGGGGCGGGTGGCTACACCTTC. This chain uses TRBV20-1 with TRBJ1-2; TRBD1 matches at 7 bases. V lost 3 bases to trimming and J lost 7 bases; unmatched junction nucleotides: 5. This CDR3 contains 12 residues. The germline V gene has CDR1 DFQATT and CDR2 SNEGSKA (reference sequence).

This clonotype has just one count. The CDR3 nucleotides read TGTGCCAGCAGCATTAGCGGGGGACTCCAAGAGACCCAGTACTTC. This sequence encodes CASSISGGLQETQYF. The genes are TRBV6-5 and TRBJ2-5, with 9 bases aligning to TRBD2. Germline V gives CDR1 MNHEY, CDR2 SVGAGI. The CDR3 has 15 residues. J lost 1 base, V lost 6 bases, and 6 bases had no gene match.

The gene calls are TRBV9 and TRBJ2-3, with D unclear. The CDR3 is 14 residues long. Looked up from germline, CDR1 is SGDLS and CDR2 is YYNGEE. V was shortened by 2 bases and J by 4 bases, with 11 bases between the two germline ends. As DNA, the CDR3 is TGTGCCAGCAGCGTTCTAGTTAATGCAGATACGCAGTATTTT. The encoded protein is CASSVLVNADTQYF.

The CDR3 DNA is TGTGCCAGCAGCCCGTCCCCAGGGGATGAAGAGACCCAGTACTTC. Protein: CASSPSPGDEETQYF. J is TRBJ2-5 and V is TRBV11-2; maybe TRBD1 (6 bases). The CDR3 sequence is 15 residues long. V lost 5 bases and J 3 bases, leaving 16 bases between the germline ends. Looked up from germline, CDR1 is SGHAT and CDR2 is FQNNGV.

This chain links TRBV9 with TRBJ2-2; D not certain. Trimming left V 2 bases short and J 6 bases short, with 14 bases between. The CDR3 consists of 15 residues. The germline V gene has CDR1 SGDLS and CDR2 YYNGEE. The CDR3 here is CASSVDGDTPGELFF. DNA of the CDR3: TGTGCCAGCAGCGTGGACGGCGACACTCCCGGGGAGCTGTTTTTT.

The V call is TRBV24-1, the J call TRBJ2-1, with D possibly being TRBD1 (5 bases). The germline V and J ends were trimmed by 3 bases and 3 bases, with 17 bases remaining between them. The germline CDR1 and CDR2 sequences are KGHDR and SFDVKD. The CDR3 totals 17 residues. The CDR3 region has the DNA TGTGCCACCAGTGATCCCGCCCCAGGGAAAGGCTACAATGAGCAGTTCTTC. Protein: CATSDPAPGKGYNEQFF.

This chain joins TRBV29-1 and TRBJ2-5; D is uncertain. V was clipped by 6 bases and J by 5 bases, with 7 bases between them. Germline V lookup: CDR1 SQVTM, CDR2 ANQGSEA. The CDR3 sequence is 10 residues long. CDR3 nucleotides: TGCAGCGTCTTCGCGGAGACCCAGTACTTC. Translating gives CSVFAETQYF.

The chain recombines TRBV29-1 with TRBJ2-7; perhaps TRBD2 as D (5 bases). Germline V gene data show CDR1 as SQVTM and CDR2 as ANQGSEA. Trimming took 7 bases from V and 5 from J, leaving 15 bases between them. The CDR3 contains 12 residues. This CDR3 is CSAERVTDEQYF. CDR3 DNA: TGCAGCGCCGAGAGGGTGACGGACGAGCAGTACTTC.

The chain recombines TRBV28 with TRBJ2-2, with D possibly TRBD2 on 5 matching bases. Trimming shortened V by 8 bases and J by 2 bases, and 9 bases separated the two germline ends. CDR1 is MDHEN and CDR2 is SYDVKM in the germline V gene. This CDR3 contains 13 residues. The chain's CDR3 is CASEASNTGELFF. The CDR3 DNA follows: TGTGCCAGCGAGGCTAGCAACACCGGGGAGCTGTTTTTT.

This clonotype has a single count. This chain's CDR3 is CSAGDEAFF. The CDR3 DNA reads as TGCAGTGCTGGGGACGAAGCTTTCTTT. V and J are TRBV20-1 and TRBJ1-1, with D possibly matching TRBD1 (5 bases). CDR1 and CDR2 (germline): DFQATT, SNEGSKA (reference sequence). The V and J ends lost 5 bases and 8 bases respectively, with 6 bases between them. This CDR3 is 9 amino acids long.

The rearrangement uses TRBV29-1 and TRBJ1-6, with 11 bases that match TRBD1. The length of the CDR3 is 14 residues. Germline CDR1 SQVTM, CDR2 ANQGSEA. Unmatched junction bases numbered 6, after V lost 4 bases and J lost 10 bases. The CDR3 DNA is TGCAGCGTTGGGACAGGGGGCCAAAGATCACCCCTCCACTTT. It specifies CSVGTGGQRSPLHF.